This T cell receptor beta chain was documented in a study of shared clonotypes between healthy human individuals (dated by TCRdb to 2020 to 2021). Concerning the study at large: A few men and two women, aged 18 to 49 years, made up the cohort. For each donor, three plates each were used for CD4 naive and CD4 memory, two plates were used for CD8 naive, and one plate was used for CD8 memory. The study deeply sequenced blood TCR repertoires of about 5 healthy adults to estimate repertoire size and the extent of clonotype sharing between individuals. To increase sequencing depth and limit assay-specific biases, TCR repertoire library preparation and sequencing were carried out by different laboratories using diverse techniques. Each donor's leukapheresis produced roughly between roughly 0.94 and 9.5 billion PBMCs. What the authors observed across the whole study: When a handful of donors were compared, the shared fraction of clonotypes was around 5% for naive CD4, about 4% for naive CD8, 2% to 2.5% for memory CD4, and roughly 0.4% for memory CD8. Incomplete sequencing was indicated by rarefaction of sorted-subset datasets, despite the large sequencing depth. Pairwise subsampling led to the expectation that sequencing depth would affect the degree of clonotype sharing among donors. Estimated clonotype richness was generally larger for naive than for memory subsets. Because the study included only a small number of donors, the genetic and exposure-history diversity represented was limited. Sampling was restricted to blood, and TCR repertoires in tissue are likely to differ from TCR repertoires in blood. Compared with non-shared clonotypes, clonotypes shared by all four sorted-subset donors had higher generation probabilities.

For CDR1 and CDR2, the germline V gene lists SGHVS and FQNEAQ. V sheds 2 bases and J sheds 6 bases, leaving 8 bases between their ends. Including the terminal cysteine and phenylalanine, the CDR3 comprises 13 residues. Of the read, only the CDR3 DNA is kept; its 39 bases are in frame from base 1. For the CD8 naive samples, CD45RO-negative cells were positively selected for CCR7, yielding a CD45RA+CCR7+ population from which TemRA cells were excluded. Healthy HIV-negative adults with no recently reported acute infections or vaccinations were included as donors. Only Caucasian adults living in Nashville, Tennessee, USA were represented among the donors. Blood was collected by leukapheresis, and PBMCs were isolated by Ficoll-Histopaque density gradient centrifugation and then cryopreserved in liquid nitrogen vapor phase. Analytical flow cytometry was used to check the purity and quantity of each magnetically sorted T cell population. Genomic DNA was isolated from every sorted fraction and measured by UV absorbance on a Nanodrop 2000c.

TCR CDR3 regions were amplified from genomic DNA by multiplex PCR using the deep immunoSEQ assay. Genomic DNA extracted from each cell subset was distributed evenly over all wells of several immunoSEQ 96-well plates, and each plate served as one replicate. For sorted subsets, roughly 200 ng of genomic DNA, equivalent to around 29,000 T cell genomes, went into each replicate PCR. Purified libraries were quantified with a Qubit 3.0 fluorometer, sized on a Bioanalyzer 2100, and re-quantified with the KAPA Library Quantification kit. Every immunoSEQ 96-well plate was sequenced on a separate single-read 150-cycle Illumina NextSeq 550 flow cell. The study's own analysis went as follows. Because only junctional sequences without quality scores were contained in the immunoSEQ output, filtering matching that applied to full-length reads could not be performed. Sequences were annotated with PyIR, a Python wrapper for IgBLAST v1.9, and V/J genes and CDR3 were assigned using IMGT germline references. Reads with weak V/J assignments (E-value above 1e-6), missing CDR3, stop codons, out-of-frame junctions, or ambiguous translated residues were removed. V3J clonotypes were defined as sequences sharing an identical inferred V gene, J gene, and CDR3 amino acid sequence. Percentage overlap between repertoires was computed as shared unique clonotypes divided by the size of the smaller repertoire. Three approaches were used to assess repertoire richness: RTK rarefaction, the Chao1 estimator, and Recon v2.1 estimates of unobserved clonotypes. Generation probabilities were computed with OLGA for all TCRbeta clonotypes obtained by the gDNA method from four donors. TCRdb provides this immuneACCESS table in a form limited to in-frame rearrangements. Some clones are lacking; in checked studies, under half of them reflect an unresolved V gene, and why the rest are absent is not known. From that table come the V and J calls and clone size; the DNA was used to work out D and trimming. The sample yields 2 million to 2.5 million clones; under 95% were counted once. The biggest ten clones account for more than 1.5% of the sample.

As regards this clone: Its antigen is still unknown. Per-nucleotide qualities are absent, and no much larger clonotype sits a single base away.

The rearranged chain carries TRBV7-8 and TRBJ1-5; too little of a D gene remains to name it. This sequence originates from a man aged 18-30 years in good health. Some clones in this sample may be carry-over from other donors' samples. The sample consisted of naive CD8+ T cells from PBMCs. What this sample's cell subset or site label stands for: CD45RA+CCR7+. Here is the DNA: TGTGCCAGCAGCTTAATGCAGGCTCAGCCCCAGCATTTT. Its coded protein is CASSLMQAQPQHF.